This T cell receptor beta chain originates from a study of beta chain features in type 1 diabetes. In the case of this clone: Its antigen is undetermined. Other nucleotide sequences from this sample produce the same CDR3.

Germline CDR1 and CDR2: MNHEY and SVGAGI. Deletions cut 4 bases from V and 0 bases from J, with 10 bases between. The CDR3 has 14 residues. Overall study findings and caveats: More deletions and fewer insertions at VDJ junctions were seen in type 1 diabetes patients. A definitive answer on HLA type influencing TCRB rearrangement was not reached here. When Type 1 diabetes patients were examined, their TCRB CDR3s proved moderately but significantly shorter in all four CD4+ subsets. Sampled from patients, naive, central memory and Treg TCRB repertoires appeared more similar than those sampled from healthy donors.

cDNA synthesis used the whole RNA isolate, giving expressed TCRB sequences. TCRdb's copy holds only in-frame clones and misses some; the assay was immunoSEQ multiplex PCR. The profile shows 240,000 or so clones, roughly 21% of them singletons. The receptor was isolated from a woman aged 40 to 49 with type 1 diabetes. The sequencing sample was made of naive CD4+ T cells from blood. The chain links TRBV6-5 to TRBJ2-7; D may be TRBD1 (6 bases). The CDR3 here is CASSSRDNSYEQYF. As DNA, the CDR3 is TGTGCCAGCAGTTCCCGGGACAACTCCTACGAGCAGTACTTC.